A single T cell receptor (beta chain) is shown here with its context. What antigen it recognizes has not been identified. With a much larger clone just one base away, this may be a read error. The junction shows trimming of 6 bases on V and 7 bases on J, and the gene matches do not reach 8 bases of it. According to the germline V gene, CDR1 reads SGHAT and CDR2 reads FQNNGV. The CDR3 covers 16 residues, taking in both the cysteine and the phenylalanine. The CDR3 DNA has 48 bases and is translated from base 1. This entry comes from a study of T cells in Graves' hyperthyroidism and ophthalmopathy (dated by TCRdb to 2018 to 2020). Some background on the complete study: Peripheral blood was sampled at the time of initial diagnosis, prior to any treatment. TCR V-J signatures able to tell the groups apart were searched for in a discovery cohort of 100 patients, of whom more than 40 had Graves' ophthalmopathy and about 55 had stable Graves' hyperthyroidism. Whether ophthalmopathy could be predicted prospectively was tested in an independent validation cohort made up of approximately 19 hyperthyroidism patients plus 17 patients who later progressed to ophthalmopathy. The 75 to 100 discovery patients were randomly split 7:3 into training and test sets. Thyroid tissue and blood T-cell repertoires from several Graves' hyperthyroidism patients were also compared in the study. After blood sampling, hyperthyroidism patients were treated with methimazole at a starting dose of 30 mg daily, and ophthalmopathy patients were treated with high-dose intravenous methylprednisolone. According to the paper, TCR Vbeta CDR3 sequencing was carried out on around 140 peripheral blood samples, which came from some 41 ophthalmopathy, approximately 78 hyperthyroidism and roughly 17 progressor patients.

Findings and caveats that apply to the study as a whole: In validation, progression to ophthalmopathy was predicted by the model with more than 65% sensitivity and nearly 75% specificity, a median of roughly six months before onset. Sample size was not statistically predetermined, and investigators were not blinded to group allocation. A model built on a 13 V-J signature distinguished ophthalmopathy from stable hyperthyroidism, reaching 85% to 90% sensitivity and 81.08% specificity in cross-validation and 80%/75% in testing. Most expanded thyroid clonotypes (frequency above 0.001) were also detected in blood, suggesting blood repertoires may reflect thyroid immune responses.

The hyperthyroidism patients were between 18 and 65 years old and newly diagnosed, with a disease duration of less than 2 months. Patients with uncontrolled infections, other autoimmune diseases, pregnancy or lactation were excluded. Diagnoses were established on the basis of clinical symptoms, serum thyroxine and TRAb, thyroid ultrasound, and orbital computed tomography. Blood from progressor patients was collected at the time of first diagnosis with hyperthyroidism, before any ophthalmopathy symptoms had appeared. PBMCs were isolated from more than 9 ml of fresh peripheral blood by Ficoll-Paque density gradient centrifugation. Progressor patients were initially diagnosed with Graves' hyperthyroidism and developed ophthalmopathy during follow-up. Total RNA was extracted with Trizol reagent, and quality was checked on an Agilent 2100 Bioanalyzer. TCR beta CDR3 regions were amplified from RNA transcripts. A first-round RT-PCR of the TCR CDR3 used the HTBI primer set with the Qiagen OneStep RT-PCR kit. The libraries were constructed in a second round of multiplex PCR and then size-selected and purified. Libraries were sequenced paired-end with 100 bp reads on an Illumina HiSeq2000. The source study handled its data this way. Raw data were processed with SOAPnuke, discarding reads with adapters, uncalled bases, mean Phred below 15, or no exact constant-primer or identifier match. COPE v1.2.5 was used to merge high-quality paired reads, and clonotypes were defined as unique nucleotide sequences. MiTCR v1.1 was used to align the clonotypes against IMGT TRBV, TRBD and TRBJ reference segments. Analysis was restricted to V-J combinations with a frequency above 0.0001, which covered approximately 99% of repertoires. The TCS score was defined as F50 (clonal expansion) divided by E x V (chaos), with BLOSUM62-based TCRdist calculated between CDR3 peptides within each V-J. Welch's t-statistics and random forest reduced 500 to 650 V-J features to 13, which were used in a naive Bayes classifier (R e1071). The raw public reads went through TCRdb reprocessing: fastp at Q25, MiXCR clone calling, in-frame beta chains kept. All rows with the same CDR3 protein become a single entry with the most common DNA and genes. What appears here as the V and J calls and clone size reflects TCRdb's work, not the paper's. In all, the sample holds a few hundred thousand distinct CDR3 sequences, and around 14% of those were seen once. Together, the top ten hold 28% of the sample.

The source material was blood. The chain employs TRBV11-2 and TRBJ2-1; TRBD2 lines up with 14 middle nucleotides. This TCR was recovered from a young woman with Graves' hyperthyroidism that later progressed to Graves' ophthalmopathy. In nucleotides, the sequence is TGTGCCAGCAGTTTATTGGGACTAGCGGGGGAGAATGAGCAGTTCTTC. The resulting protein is CASSLLGLAGENEQFF.